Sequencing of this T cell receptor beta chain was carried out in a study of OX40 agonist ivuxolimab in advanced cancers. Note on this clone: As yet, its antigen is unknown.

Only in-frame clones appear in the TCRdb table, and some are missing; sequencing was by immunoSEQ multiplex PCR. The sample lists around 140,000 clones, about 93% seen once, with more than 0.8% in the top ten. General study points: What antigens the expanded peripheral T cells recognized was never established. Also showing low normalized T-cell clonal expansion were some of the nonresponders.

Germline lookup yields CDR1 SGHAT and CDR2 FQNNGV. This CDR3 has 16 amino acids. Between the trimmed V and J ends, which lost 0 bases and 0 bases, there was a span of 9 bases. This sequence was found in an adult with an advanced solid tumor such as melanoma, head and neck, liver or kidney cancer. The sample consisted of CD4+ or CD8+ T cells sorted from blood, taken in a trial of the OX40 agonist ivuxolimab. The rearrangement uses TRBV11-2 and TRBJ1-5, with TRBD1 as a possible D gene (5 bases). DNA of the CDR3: TGTGCCAGCAGCTTAGATTCAGGGTATAGCAATCAGCCCCAGCATTTT. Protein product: CASSLDSGYSNQPQHF.